This is a list of T cell receptor beta chains from one sample in a study of T cells after yellow fever vaccination. TCRdb passed the 5' RACE reads through MiXCR, listing each CDR3 protein once. The repertoire holds fewer than 450,000 distinct CDR3 sequences, 8% to 9.5% seen once, with 17% in the top ten. Source: PBMCs, taken approximately 40 days after the first yellow fever vaccination. The receptors come from a man younger than 35 who received the YFV17D yellow fever vaccine. Both conserved end residues are part of each CDR3. The D gene is left open where the match is weak. A row's size may be missing; if present it is once, few, many or a size class.

clone_size,j_call,d_call,v_call,cdr3_aa,cdr3_nt
.,TRBJ2-3,.,TRBV7-2,CASSLGVRDTQYF,TGTGCCAGCAGCTTAGGGGTCCGGGATACGCAGTATTTT
few,TRBJ1-6,.,TRBV20-1,CSARALGHSPLHF,TGCAGTGCTAGAGCCCTCGGGCATTCACCCCTCCACTTT
.,TRBJ1-2,.,TRBV3-1,CASSQQATIYGYTF,TGTGCCAGCAGCCAACAGGCCACCATCTATGGCTACACCTTC
few,TRBJ1-1,TRBD1,TRBV5-8,CATKQGFEALNTEAFF,TGTGCCACCAAACAGGGGTTTGAGGCTTTGAACACTGAAGCTTTCTTT
.,TRBJ2-3,.,TRBV12-3/TRBV12-4,CASSGTRASTDTQYF,TGTGCCAGCAGTGGGACACGTGCTAGCACAGATACGCAGTATTTT
few,TRBJ2-1,.,TRBV7-9,CASSFKPDNEQFF,TGTGCCAGCAGCTTCAAACCTGACAATGAGCAGTTCTTC
many,TRBJ1-5,.,TRBV4-3,CASSRGYSNQPQHF,TGCGCCAGCAGCCGGGGATATAGCAATCAGCCCCAGCATTTT
many,TRBJ2-3,TRBD1,TRBV4-3,CASSPGQGSRGTQYF,TGCGCCAGCAGCCCGGGACAGGGAAGCCGGGGTACGCAGTATTTT
few,TRBJ2-1,TRBD2,TRBV12-3/TRBV12-4,CASSLLAGDEQFF,TGTGCCAGCAGTTTATTAGCGGGGGATGAGCAGTTCTTC
.,TRBJ2-4,TRBD2,TRBV4-3,CASSQDRAGGQKNIQYF,TGCGCCAGCAGCCAAGATCGAGCGGGGGGGCAGAAAAACATTCAGTACTTC
few,TRBJ1-3,.,TRBV7-2,CASSRSIGGLSGNTIYF,TGTGCCAGCAGCAGGTCGATCGGGGGACTCTCTGGAAACACCATATATTTT
.,TRBJ2-3,.,TRBV6-2/TRBV6-3,CESRRGPFSDTQYF,TGTGAGAGCAGGAGGGGGCCCTTCTCAGATACGCAGTATTTT
.,TRBJ2-1,TRBD2,TRBV10-1,CASSDGTSGGDEQFF,TGCGCCAGCAGTGATGGGACTAGCGGGGGGGATGAGCAGTTCTTC
few,TRBJ2-2,.,TRBV6-5,CASSYSKGELTGELFF,TGTGCCAGCAGTTACTCAAAGGGGGAGCTAACCGGGGAGCTGTTTTTT
few,TRBJ1-2,.,TRBV5-4,CASRPLAGVAYGYTF,TGTGCCAGCAGACCGCTGGCGGGGGTCGCCTATGGCTACACCTTC
few,TRBJ1-2,TRBD1,TRBV10-3,CAISETGGNYGYTF,TGTGCCATCAGTGAGACAGGGGGAAACTATGGCTACACCTTC
many,TRBJ1-1,TRBD1,TRBV12-3/TRBV12-4,CASTPQGGDTEAFF,TGTGCCAGCACTCCTCAGGGGGGGGACACTGAAGCTTTCTTT
.,TRBJ2-5,TRBD2,TRBV7-3,CASSLGTIQETQYF,TGTGCCAGCAGCTTAGGGACTATACAAGAGACCCAGTACTTC
few,TRBJ2-2,.,TRBV29-1,CSVQKLRDTGELFF,TGCAGCGTCCAGAAACTCCGGGACACCGGGGAGCTGTTTTTT
few,TRBJ2-5,.,TRBV15,CATSRDLGETETQYF,TGTGCCACCAGCAGAGATCTGGGGGAAACGGAGACCCAGTACTTC
many,TRBJ2-5,TRBD2,TRBV7-2,CASSLGLAGSQETQYF,TGTGCCAGCAGCCTTGGACTAGCGGGGAGCCAAGAGACCCAGTACTTC
few,TRBJ1-6,.,TRBV20-1,CSASGPPGHPKDNSPLHF,TGCAGTGCTAGTGGGCCTCCGGGACACCCTAAGGACAATTCACCCCTCCACTTT
many,TRBJ2-1,TRBD2,TRBV5-1,CASSLSGVTYNEQFF,TGCGCCAGCAGCTTGAGCGGGGTAACCTACAATGAGCAGTTCTTC
.,TRBJ1-2,TRBD1,TRBV20-1,CSARDRDRVYGLDYGYTF,TGCAGTGCTAGAGATCGGGACAGGGTTTATGGCCTCGACTATGGCTACACCTTC
few,TRBJ2-7,TRBD2,TRBV4-3,CASSSKRGLSYEQYF,TGCGCCAGCAGCTCCAAGCGGGGGCTCAGCTACGAGCAGTACTTC